Below are 26 T cell receptor beta chains sequenced from a single sample in a study of cytomegalovirus exposure and HLA in healthy donors. PCR used 60 Vbeta primers and 13 Jbeta primers. Produced via immunoSEQ multiplex PCR; TCRdb's table is partial and in-frame only. Among 150,000 or so clones listed, less than 90% were seen once. Sequences were obtained from PBMCs. The receptors originated from a man aged 50 to 59 in good health and CMV-seropositive.

This clone showed up just once. The V call is TRBV6-1, the J call TRBJ1-2; 8 positions match TRBD1. Per the germline V gene, CDR1 is MNHNS and CDR2 is SASEGT. Unmatched junction bases numbered 12, after V lost 3 bases and J lost 0 bases. This CDR3 contains 18 residues. The CDR3 nucleotides read TGTGCCAGCAGTGACGGGACAGGAGTAATTGGGACTAACTATGGCTACACCTTC. Amino acid sequence: CASSDGTGVIGTNYGYTF.

The V and J genes are TRBV9 and TRBJ2-1; 10 positions agree with TRBD2. Losses at the gene ends were 0 bases for V and 3 bases for J; bases not matched to a gene: 6. Per germline, CDR1 SGDLS and CDR2 YYNGEE. This CDR3 is 17 amino acids long. The chain's CDR3 is CASSVGSSGGFYNEQFF. The CDR3 nucleotides read TGTGCCAGCAGCGTAGGGAGTAGCGGGGGGTTCTACAATGAGCAGTTCTTC.

The J gene is TRBJ2-1, the V gene TRBV10-3, with 11 bases fitting TRBD2. From germline, CDR1 is ENHRY and CDR2 SYGVKD. The CDR3 totals 16 residues. Germline trimming cut 3 bases from V and 4 bases from J; bases unmatched to any gene: 5. CDR3 DNA: TGTGCCATCAGTGACTCGACTAGCGGGAAATACAATGAGCAGTTCTTC. It yields the protein CAISDSTSGKYNEQFF.

The chain combines TRBV9 with TRBJ2-2, with TRBD1 identical over 8 bases. The germline gives CDR1 SGDLS, CDR2 YYNGEE. This CDR3 is 15 amino acids long. The J segment lost 3 bases and the V segment lost 3 bases, leaving 4 bases of the junction unmatched. CDR3 coding DNA: TGTGCCAGCAGCGCAGGACAGGGTTACACCGGGGAGCTGTTTTTT. It is translated as CASSAGQGYTGELFF.

The rearrangement uses TRBV7-2 and TRBJ2-1; perhaps TRBD2 as D (6 bases). Per germline, CDR1 SGHTA and CDR2 FQGNSA. The CDR3 consists of 17 residues. Between the trimmed V and J ends, which lost 3 bases and 4 bases, there was a span of 19 bases. CDR3 sequence (DNA): TGTGCCAGCAGCTTCCGGTTTTCACTAGCTGGATACAATGAGCAGTTCTTC. It encodes CASSFRFSLAGYNEQFF.

V is TRBV30 and J is TRBJ2-5, with 13 bases aligning to TRBD2. The DNA end is a closer match to TRBJ2-7, so the J assignment may be wrong. The length of the CDR3 is 17 residues. The germline CDR1 and CDR2 sequences are GTSNPN and SVGIG (reference sequence). CDR3: CAWSVVWTSGSSGEQYF. The CDR3 nucleotides read TGTGCCTGGAGTGTAGTCTGGACTAGCGGGAGTAGTGGCGAGCAGTACTTC.

This chain links TRBV29-1 with TRBJ1-2; D not certain. Germline V CDR1 and CDR2: SQVTM, ANQGSEA. There are 10 residues in the CDR3. Trimming took off 4 bases at V and 7 bases at J, with 7 bases between the two ends. The CDR3, as DNA: TGCAGCGTTGCAGGTTCTGGCTACACCTTC. The encoded protein is CSVAGSGYTF.

This chain connects TRBV6-5 to TRBJ2-1; 11 bases map to TRBD2. This CDR3 is 13 amino acids long. Germline V gene lookup returns CDR1 MNHEY and CDR2 SVGAGI. The junction had 5 bases not matched to a gene; V was cut back by 10 bases and J by 6 bases. The CDR3 is CATRLAGSNEQFF. The CDR3 DNA reads TGTGCCACCCGACTAGCGGGGAGCAATGAGCAGTTCTTC.

The V gene is TRBV10-3, the J gene TRBJ2-7, with 14 bases fitting TRBD2. Trimming removed 6 bases from V and 3 bases from J; junction bases left unmatched: 1. Germline values: CDR1 ENHRY, CDR2 SYGVKD. The CDR3 length is 14 residues. The CDR3 DNA reads TGTGCCATCAGGGGACTAGCGGGAGTCTACGAGCAGTACTTC. Translated, it gives CAIRGLAGVYEQYF.

This clone was observed once. The gene calls are TRBV5-4 and TRBJ1-5; the D gene is possibly TRBD1 (5 bases). CDR3 length: 17 residues. The V and J ends lost 2 bases and 2 bases respectively, with 17 bases between them. CDR1 is SGHNT, CDR2 YYREEE, per germline (reference sequence). The CDR3 region is CASSFDRRLGGNQPQHF. In DNA, the CDR3 is TGTGCCAGCAGCTTTGACAGACGACTAGGTGGCAATCAGCCCCAGCATTTT.

J is TRBJ1-1 and V is TRBV7-9; D is perhaps TRBD1 (6 bases). Germline CDR1 reads SEHNR; CDR2 reads FQNEAQ (reference sequence). The CDR3 spans 11 residues. The germline V and J ends were trimmed by 5 bases and 11 bases, with 12 bases remaining between them. In DNA, the CDR3 is TGTGCCAGCAGCCCTCAGGGGATCGCTTTCTTT. Translation gives CASSPQGIAFF. Full variable domain (outside the CDR3, taken from reference TRBV7-9 and TRBJ1-1): DTGVSQNPRHKITKRGQNVTFRCDPISEHNRLYWYRQTLGQGPEFLTYFQNEAQLEKSRLLSDRFSAERPKGSFSTLEIQRTEQGDSAMYLCASSPQGIAFFGQGTRLTVV.

This clone was seen a handful of times. This sequence joins TRBV5-1 and TRBJ2-3; no firm D call. Germline CDR1 is SGHRS and CDR2 is YFSETQ. V shed 1 base and J shed 4 bases, with 7 bases lying between them. CDR3 length equals 13 residues. The CDR3 nucleotides read TGCGCCAGCAGCTTGCTAGGCCCAGATACGCAGTATTTT. It yields the protein CASSLLGPDTQYF.

The gene calls are TRBV27 and TRBJ2-5; TRBD2 agrees at 7 bases. CDR3 length: 13 amino acids. Germline lookup yields CDR1 MNHEY and CDR2 SMNVEV (reference sequence). Trimming at V came to 6 bases and at J to 3 bases, leaving 4 bases not matched to a gene. Here the CDR3 DNA reads TGTGCCAGCAGCTCGGGAGGCAAAGAGACCCAGTACTTC. Translation: CASSSGGKETQYF.

V gene TRBV5-1 combines with J gene TRBJ2-3; D is ambiguous. The V gene lost 6 bases and the J gene lost 8 bases, with 13 bases spanning the gap. CDR3 size: 12 residues. Germline assignment: CDR1 SGHRS and CDR2 YFSETQ. The CDR3 here is CASIGETGTQYF. CDR3 coding DNA: TGCGCCAGCATTGGAGAAACTGGTACGCAGTATTTT.

The rearrangement uses TRBV4-2 and TRBJ1-2, with D tentatively TRBD1 (6 bases). Germline values: CDR1 LGHNA, CDR2 YNFKEQ. This CDR3 contains 12 residues. V shed 4 bases and J shed 8 bases, with 11 bases lying between them. The CDR3 loop is CASSPGAEGYTF. CDR3 DNA: TGTGCCAGCAGCCCAGGGGCGGAGGGCTACACCTTC.

V is TRBV6-1 and J is TRBJ1-5, with TRBD1 identical over 8 bases. The length of the CDR3 is 14 residues. Germline-derived CDR1 and CDR2 are MNHNS and SASEGT. The trim removed 7 bases at V and 4 bases at J, leaving 6 bases unmatched. The CDR3 DNA follows: TGTGCCAGCATCAGCCAGGGGGCTAATCAGCCCCAGCATTTT. Amino acid sequence: CASISQGANQPQHF.

The chain is built from TRBV7-9 and TRBJ2-2; D might be TRBD2 (6 bases). The length of the CDR3 is 14 residues. CDR1 is SEHNR and CDR2 is FQNEAQ in the germline V gene (reference sequence). Trimming removed 0 bases from V and 6 bases from J, with 8 bases in between. In DNA form, the CDR3 reads TGTGCCAGCAGCTTAGCGTCGGGAGCCGGGGAGCTGTTTTTT. Protein sequence: CASSLASGAGELFF.

This chain uses TRBV19 with TRBJ2-7; TRBD2 matches 10 bases. The CDR3 has 14 residues. Germline V gene lookup returns CDR1 LNHDA and CDR2 SQIVND (reference sequence). J lost 3 bases, V lost 5 bases, and 4 bases had no gene match. The CDR3 DNA follows: TGTGCCAGTAGTGCCCAGCGGGGGGGCTACGAGCAGTACTTC. Amino acids: CASSAQRGGYEQYF.

This chain connects TRBV7-3 to TRBJ2-1, with 8 bases aligning to TRBD1. The CDR3 is 14 amino acids. V gave up 5 bases and J gave up 10 bases; unmatched junction bases: 10. The germline gives CDR1 SGHTA, CDR2 FQGTGA. DNA of the CDR3: TGTGCCAGCAGCCCCCCGGACAGGGCAGGCGAGCAGTTCTTC. It yields the protein CASSPPDRAGEQFF.

The chain carries TRBV15 and TRBJ2-5, with a possible D match to TRBD2 (6 bases). Germline CDR1 and CDR2: LNHNV and YYDKDF (reference sequence). The V and J ends lost 5 bases and 0 bases respectively, with 10 bases between them. This CDR3 spans 14 amino acids. The CDR3 loop reads CATSAWGDQETQYF. CDR3 bases: TGTGCCACCAGCGCATGGGGGGACCAAGAGACCCAGTACTTC.

The J gene is TRBJ2-5, the V gene TRBV7-9; D uncertain. The J call may be in error: the DNA end matches TRBJ2-7 better. The CDR3 runs 14 residues. The germline gives CDR1 SEHNR, CDR2 FQNEAQ (reference sequence). CDR3 nucleotide sequence: TGTGCCAGCAGCTCCCCTGGTTACTCCTACGAGCAGTACTTC. Translating it yields CASSSPGYSYEQYF.

This clone is a singleton in its sample. The J gene is TRBJ2-1, the V gene TRBV9; TRBD2 aligns across 10 bases. The CDR3 extends over 12 amino acids. After removal of 3 bases from V and 10 bases from J, the junction contained 1 base not matched to a gene. Germline lookup yields CDR1 SGDLS and CDR2 YYNGEE. The CDR3 DNA follows: TGTGCCAGCAGCGCTAGCGGGAGAGAGCAGTTCTTC. It encodes CASSASGREQFF.

The CDR3 DNA follows: TGTGCCAGCAGCCGAACAGGGGGGAGAAGCAATCAGCCCCAGCATTTT. This sequence encodes CASSRTGGRSNQPQHF. V usage is TRBV28 and J usage is TRBJ1-5; the match to TRBD1 covers 8 bases. Germline V gene sequence: CDR1 MDHEN, CDR2 SYDVKM. The trim removed 6 bases at V and 1 base at J, leaving 8 bases unmatched. The CDR3 is 16 residues long.

This clone has just one count. This CDR3 reads CASRLQGLLETQYF. The CDR3 nucleotides are TGTGCCAGCAGGTTACAGGGTTTGTTGGAGACCCAGTACTTC. V gene TRBV7-8 combines with J gene TRBJ2-5; tentative D call: TRBD1 (6 bases). V was cut by 6 bases and J by 5 bases, with 16 bases left in between. The CDR3 extends over 14 amino acids. The germline V gene encodes CDR1 SGHVS and CDR2 FQNEAQ.

The rearrangement joins TRBV28 to TRBJ2-1, with TRBD2 matching over 10 bases. Germline CDR1 and CDR2: MDHEN and SYDVKM. Trimming took 6 bases from V and 8 from J; bases not matched to a gene: 7. CDR3 length: 14 amino acids. CDR3 sequence: CASRTGTSVYEQFF. The DNA of the CDR3 is TGTGCCAGCAGGACCGGGACTAGCGTTTATGAGCAGTTCTTC.

The V call is TRBV28, the J call TRBJ1-1; D is uncertain. This CDR3 spans 11 amino acids. CDR1 is MDHEN, CDR2 SYDVKM, per germline. Trimming left V 3 bases short and J 8 bases short, with 7 bases between. The CDR3 protein is CASSFRLEAFF. For the CDR3, the DNA is TGTGCCAGCAGTTTTCGGTTGGAAGCTTTCTTT.